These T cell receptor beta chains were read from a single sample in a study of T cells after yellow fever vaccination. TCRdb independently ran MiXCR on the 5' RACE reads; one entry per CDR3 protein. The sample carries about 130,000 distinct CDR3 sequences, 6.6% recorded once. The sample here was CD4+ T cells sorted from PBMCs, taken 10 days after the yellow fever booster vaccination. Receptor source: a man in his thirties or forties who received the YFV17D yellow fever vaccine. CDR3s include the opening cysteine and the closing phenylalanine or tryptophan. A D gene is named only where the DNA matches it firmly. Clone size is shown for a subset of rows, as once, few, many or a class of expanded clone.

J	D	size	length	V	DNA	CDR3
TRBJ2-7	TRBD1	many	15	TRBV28	TGTGCCAGCAGTCCCGGCGGGACAGGGGACTACGAGCAGTACTTC	CASSPGGTGDYEQYF
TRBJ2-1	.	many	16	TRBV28	TGTGCCAGCAGTTTGTCTGGGCCTGGCTCCTACAATGAGCAGTTCTTC	CASSLSGPGSYNEQFF
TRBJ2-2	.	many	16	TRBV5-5	TGTGCCAGCAGCTTGGAGACCCAGGGAGTTGCCGGGGAGCTGTTTTTT	CASSLETQGVAGELFF
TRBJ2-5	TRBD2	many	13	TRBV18	TGTGCCAGCTCACCGGGACTATTTGAGACCCAGTACTTC	CASSPGLFETQYF
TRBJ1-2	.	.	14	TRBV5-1	TGCGCCAGCAGCCCGGACAGTGGTCGGGGTGGCTACACCTTC	CASSPDSGRGGYTF
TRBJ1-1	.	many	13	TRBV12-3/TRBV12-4	TGTGCCAGCCGCCCGGGGGGGGGGACTGAAGCTTTCTTT	CASRPGGGTEAFF
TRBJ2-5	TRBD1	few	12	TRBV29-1	TGCAGCGCCGGACAGGGGATTGAGACCCAGTACTTC	CSAGQGIETQYF
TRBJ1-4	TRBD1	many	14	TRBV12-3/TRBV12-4	TGTGCCAGCAGGGGACAGGGGGCTTTCGAAAAACTGTTTTTT	CASRGQGAFEKLFF
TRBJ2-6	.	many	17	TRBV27	TGTGCCAGCAGGACCCGGGACAAAACTTCTGGGGCCAACGTCCTGACTTTC	CASRTRDKTSGANVLTF
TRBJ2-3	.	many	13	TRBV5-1	TGCGCCAGCAGGGCCTCATACACAGATACGCAGTATTTT	CASRASYTDTQYF
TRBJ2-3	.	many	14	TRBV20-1	TGCAGTGCTATCGGCAGATCCCCCACAGATACGCAGTATTTT	CSAIGRSPTDTQYF
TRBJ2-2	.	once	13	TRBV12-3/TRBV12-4	TGTGCCAGCAGTTCATCAGCAGGCGGGGAGCTGTTTTTT	CASSSSAGGELFF
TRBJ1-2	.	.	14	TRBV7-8	TGTGCCAGCAGCTTAGCTTCGGGAAGCTATGGCTACACCTTC	CASSLASGSYGYTF
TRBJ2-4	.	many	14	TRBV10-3	TGTGCCATCAGTGAGTCAGAGACAGTGAGCATTCAGTACTTC	CAISESETVSIQYF
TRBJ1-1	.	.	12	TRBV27	TGTGCCAGCAGCTCTCAACGCACTGAAGCTTTCTTT	CASSSQRTEAFF
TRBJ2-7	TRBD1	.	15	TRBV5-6	TGTGCCAGCAGTCCTCCGACAGGGGAATCCTACGAGCAGTACTTC	CASSPPTGESYEQYF
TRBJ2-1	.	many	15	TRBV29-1	TGCAGCGCCCGGGGTACCGGGAGTTACTACAATGAGCAGTTCTTC	CSARGTGSYYNEQFF
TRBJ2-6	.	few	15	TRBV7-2	TGTGCCAGCAGCCCCCGGTTCTCTGGGGCCAACGTCCTGACTTTC	CASSPRFSGANVLTF
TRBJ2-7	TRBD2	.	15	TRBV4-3	TGCGCCAGCAGTCTCGAGACTAGCGGACCGTACGAGCAGTACTTC	CASSLETSGPYEQYF
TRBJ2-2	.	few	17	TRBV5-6	TGTGCCAGCAGCACCCTGGTAGCGGAGACGAACACCGGGGAGCTGTTTTTT	CASSTLVAETNTGELFF
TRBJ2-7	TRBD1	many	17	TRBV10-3	TGTGCCATCAGTGAGGATACTTTTTGGACAGGGCCCTACGAGCAGTACTTC	CAISEDTFWTGPYEQYF
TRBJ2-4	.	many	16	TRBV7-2	TGTGCCAGCAGCTTGGCGGGATCCCCCGGGCAAAACATTCAGTACTTC	CASSLAGSPGQNIQYF
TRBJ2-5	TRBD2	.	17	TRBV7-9	TGTGCCAGCAGCTTTCAATTTCGGCGGGAGAACGGCGAGACCCAGTACTTC	CASSFQFRRENGETQYF
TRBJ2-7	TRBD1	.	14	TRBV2	TGTGCCAGCAGGGCCGGGACAGGGGTAATCGAGCAGTACTTC	CASRAGTGVIEQYF
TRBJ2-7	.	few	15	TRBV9	TGTGCCAGCAGCGTAGTGGCGGGACCCTCCTACGAGCAGTACTTC	CASSVVAGPSYEQYF
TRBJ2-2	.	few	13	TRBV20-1	TGCAGTGCTAGAATGTGGGGCACCGGGGAGCTGTTTTTT	CSARMWGTGELFF
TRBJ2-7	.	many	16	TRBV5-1	TGCGCCAGCAGCTTGAGAGACGGAAAGAGCACCTACGAGCAGTACTTC	CASSLRDGKSTYEQYF
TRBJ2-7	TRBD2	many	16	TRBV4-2	TGTGCCAGCAGCCGAGGGGGCACTAGCGGGAGTCACGAGCAGTACTTC	CASSRGGTSGSHEQYF
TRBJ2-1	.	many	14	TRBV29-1	TGCAGCGTTGGGGTGGGATCCGGAGTACATGAGCAGTTCTTC	CSVGVGSGVHEQFF
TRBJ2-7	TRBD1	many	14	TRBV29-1	TGCAGCGCGGTGAGACAGGGAACCCCCTACGAGCAGTACTTC	CSAVRQGTPYEQYF
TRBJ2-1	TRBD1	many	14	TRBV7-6	TGTGCCAGCAGCTCTCGGACAGGCTACAATGAGCAGTTCTTC	CASSSRTGYNEQFF
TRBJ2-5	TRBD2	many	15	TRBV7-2	TGTGCCAGCAGCCGTAGCGGGAGCAAGGGGGAGACCCAGTACTTC	CASSRSGSKGETQYF
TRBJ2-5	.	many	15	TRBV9	TGTGCCAGCAGCGTAAGCCCTGGATTAGCGGAGACCCAGTACTTC	CASSVSPGLAETQYF
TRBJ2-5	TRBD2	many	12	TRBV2	TGTGCCAGCCAGCGGGACCGAGAGACCCAGTACTTC	CASQRDRETQYF
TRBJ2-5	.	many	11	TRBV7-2	TGTGCCAGCAGGACGAGTGAGACCCAGTACTTC	CASRTSETQYF
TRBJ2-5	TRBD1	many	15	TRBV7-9	TGTGCCAGCAGCGTCCCGACAGGGCTTGAGGAGACCCAGTACTTC	CASSVPTGLEETQYF
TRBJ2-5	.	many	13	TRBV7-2	TGTGCCAGCAGCGCCCGTGGGGGAGAGACCCAGTACTTC	CASSARGGETQYF
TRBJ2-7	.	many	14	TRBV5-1	TGCGCCAGCAGCCTTAGCGGAGAGGGCTACGAGCAGTACTTC	CASSLSGEGYEQYF
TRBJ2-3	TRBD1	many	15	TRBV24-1	TGTGCCACCAAAGGGACAGGCCGCTTCACAGATACGCAGTATTTT	CATKGTGRFTDTQYF
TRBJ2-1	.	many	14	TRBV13	TGTGCCAGCAGCACCCGGGTCCCACCCAATGAGCAGTTCTTC	CASSTRVPPNEQFF
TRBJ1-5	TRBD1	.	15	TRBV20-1	TGCAGTGCTACCAGGGGGCGCGGGGGCAATCAGCCCCAGCATTTT	CSATRGRGGNQPQHF
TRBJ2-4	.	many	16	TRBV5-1	TGCGCCAGCAGCTCGGGGGACAGCTCAGCCAAAAACATTCAGTACTTC	CASSSGDSSAKNIQYF
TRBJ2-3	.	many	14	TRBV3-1	TGTGCCAGCAGGGGACGCCTCCACACAGATACGCAGTATTTT	CASRGRLHTDTQYF
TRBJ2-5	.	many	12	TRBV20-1	TGCAGTGCTAGAGACGGACAAGAGACCCAGTACTTC	CSARDGQETQYF
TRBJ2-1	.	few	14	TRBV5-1	TGCGCCAGCAGCTTGTGGCAGCAGGACAATGAGCAGTTCTTC	CASSLWQQDNEQFF
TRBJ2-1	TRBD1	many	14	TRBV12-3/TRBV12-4	TGTGCCAGCAGTGGGACAGGGGTATTCAATGAGCAGTTCTTC	CASSGTGVFNEQFF